This T cell receptor beta chain was identified in a study of blood T cell repertoires in COVID-19. Germline lookup yields CDR1 LNHDA and CDR2 SQIVND (reference sequence). The CDR3 spans 13 residues. The V segment lost 9 bases and the J segment 6 bases; nucleotides outside the gene matches: 8. Profiling relied on immunoSEQ multiplex PCR, and the TCRdb table lists in-frame clones only, not all of them. This table has approximately 75,000 clones, about 70% appearing once. The chain employs TRBV19 and TRBJ2-3, with 8 positions matching TRBD1. Input material: peripheral blood. This clonotype originated in a woman aged 80 or over with active or convalescent COVID-19. The DNA of the CDR3 is TGTGCCAGCCGGACAGGGCTATCCGATACGCAGTATTTT. It is translated as CASRTGLSDTQYF. Full variable domain (rest looked up from reference TRBV19 and TRBJ2-3): DGGITQSPKYLFRKEGQNVTLSCEQNLNHDAMYWYRQDPGQGLRLIYYSQIVNDFQKGDIAEGYSVSREKKESFPLTVTSAQKNPTAFYLCASRTGLSDTQYFGPGTRLTVL.